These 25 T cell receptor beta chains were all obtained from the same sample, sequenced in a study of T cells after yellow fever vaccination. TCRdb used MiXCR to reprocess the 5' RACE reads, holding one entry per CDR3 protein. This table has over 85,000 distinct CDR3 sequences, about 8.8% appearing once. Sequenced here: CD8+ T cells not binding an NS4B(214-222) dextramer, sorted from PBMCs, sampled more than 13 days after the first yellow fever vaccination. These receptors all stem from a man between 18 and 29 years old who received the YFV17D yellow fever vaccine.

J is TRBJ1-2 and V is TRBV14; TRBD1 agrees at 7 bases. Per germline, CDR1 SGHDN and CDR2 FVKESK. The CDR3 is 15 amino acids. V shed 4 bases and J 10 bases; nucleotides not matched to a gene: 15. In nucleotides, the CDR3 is TGTGCCAGCAGCCCCGGGACAGTAGGCATGCGGGACTACACCTTC. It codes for CASSPGTVGMRDYTF.

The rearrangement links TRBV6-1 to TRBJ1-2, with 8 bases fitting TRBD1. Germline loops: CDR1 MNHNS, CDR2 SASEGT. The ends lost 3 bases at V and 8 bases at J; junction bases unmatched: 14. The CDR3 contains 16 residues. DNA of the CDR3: TGTGCCAGCAGTGACTATCCGGGACAGGCCGTGTTGGGCTACACCTTC. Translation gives CASSDYPGQAVLGYTF.

The CDR3 reads CASSPRLAGFEQYF. CDR3 nucleotide sequence: TGTGCCAGTAGCCCTCGACTAGCGGGGTTCGAGCAGTACTTC. The chain uses TRBV19 and TRBJ2-7; 11 nucleotides line up with TRBD2. The CDR3 is 14 amino acids. CDR1 is LNHDA and CDR2 is SQIVND in the germline V gene (reference sequence). V trimming: 6 bases; J trimming: 6 bases; junction bases outside the gene matches: 7.

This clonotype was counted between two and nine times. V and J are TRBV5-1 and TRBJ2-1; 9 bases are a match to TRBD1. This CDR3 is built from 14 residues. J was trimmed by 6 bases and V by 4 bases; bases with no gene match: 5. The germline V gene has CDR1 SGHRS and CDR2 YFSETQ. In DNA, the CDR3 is TGCGCCAGCAGCGAGGGACAGGGTATCAATGAGCAGTTCTTC. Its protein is CASSEGQGINEQFF.

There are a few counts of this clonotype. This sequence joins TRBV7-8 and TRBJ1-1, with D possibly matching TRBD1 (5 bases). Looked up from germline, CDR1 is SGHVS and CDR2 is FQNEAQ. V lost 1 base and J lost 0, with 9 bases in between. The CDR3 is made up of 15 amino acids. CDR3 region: CASSLDRRMNTEAFF. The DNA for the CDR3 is TGTGCCAGCAGCTTAGACAGGAGGATGAACACTGAAGCTTTCTTT.

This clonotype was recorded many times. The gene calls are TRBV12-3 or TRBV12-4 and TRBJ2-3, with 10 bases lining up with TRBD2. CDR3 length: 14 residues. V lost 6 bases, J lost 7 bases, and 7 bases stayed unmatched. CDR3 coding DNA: TGTGCCAGCAGGGCTAGCGGGGGCGGTAATACGCAGTATTTT. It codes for CASRASGGGNTQYF.

The CDR3 DNA reads as TGTGCCAGCAGTTTATTTGGGGGGCGTCCCGAGCAGTACGTC. This sequence encodes CASSLFGGRPEQYV. The rearrangement joins TRBV28 to TRBJ2-7, with D perhaps given as TRBD1 or TRBD2 (6 bases each). Germline CDR1 and CDR2: MDHEN and SYDVKM. V was shortened by 1 base and J by 6 bases, with 13 bases between the two germline ends. The length of the CDR3 is 14 residues.

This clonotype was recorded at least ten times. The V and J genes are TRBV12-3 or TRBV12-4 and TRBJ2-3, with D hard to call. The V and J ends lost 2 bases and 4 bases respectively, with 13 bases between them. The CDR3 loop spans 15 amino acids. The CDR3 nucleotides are TGTGCCAGCAGTTTAAGACCAACGACTTCAGATACGCAGTATTTT. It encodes CASSLRPTTSDTQYF.

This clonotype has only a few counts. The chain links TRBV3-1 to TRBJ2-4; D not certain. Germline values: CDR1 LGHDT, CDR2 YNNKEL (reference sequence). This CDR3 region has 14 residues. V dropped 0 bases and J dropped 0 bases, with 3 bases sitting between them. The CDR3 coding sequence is TGTGCCAGCAGCCAAGATCTAGCCAAAAACATTCAGTACTTC. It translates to CASSQDLAKNIQYF.

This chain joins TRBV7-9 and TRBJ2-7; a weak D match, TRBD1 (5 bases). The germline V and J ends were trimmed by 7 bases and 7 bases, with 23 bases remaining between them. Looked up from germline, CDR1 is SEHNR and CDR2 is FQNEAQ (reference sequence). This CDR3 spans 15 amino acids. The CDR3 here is CASTAGIGAGWEQYF. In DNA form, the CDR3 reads TGTGCCAGCACCGCAGGGATAGGAGCCGGGTGGGAGCAGTACTTC.

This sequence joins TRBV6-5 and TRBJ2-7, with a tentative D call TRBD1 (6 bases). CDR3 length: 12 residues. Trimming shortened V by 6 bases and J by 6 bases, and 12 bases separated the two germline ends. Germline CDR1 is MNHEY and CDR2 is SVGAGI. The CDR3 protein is CASSPTGSEQYF. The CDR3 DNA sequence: TGTGCCAGCAGCCCCACAGGGAGCGAGCAGTACTTC.

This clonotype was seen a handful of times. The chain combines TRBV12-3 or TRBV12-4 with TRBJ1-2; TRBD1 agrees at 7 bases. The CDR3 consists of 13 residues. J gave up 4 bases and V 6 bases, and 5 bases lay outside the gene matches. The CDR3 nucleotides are TGTGCCAGCAGCCTACCAGGGGGCTATGGCTACACCTTC. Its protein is CASSLPGGYGYTF.

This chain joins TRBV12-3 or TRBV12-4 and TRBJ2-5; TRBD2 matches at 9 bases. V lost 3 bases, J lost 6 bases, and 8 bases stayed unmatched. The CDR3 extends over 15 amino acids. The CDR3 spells CASSFGAGGRQTQYF. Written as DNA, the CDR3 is TGTGCCAGCAGTTTCGGGGCGGGGGGGCGACAGACCCAGTACTTC.

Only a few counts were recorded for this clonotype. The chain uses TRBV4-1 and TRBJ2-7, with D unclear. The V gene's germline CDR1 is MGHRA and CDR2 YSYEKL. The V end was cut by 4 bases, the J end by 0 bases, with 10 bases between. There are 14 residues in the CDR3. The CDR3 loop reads CASSPEPLSYEQYV. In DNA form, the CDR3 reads TGCGCCAGCAGCCCGGAACCACTCTCCTACGAGCAGTACGTC.

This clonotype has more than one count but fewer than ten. This chain's CDR3 is CASQRGYEQYV. DNA for the CDR3: TGTGCCAGTCAGAGGGGATACGAGCAGTACGTC. The J gene is TRBJ2-7, the V gene TRBV6-2 or TRBV6-3; possibly TRBD1 or TRBD2 for D (5 bases each). The CDR3 loop spans 11 amino acids. Between the trimmed V and J ends, which lost 9 bases and 4 bases, there was a span of 10 bases. Germline CDR1 is MNHEY and CDR2 is SVGEGT.

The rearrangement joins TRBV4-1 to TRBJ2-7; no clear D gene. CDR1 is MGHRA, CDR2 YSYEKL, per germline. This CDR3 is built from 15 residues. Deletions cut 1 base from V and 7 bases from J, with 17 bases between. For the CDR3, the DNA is TGCGCCAGCAGCCAAGGAATGGGCCTCGTGGGTGAGCAGTACTTC. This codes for CASSQGMGLVGEQYF.

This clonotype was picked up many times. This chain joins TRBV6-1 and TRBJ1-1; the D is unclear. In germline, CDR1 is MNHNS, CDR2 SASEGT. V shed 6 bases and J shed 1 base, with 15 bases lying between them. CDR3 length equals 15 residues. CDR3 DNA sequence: TGTGCCAGCAGCCTCGCCTACAGTGGGAACACTGAAGCTTTCTTT. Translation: CASSLAYSGNTEAFF.

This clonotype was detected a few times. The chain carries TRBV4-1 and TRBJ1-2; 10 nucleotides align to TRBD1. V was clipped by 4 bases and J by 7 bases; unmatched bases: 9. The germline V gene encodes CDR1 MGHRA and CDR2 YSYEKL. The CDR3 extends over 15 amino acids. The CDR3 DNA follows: TGCGCCAGCAGCCCAACGGGGACAGGGGAGCGTGGCTACACCTTC. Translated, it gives CASSPTGTGERGYTF.

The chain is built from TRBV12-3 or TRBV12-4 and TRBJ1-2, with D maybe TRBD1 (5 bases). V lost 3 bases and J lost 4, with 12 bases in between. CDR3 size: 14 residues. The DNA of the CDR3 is TGTGCCAGCAGTTTTGCCCAGACAGCCTATGGCTACACCTTC. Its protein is CASSFAQTAYGYTF.

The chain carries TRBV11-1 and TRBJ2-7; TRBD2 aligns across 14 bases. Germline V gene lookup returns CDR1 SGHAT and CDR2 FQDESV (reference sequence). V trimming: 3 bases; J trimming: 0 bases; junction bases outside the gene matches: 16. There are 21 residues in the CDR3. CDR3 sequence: CASSFRRGGLAGGQSSYEQYF. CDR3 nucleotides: TGTGCCAGCAGCTTTAGGAGAGGAGGACTAGCGGGGGGCCAGAGCTCCTACGAGCAGTACTTC. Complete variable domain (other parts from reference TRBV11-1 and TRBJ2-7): EAEVAQSPRYKITEKSQAVAFWCDPISGHATLYWYRQILGQGPELLVQFQDESVVDDSQLPKDRFSAERLKGVDSTLKIQPAELGDSAMYLCASSFRRGGLAGGQSSYEQYFGPGTRLTVT.

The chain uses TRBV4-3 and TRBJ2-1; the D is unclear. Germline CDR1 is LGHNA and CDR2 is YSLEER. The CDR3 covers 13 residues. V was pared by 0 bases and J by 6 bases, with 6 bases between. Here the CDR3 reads CASSQDSANEQFF. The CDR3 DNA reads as TGCGCCAGCAGCCAAGATTCGGCCAATGAGCAGTTCTTC.

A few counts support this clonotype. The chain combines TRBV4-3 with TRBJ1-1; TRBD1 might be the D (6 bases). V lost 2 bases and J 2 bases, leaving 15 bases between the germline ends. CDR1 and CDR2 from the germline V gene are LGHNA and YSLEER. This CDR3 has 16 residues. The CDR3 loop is CASSQQTDSINTEAFF. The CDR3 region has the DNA TGCGCCAGCAGCCAACAAACGGACAGCATTAACACTGAAGCTTTCTTT.

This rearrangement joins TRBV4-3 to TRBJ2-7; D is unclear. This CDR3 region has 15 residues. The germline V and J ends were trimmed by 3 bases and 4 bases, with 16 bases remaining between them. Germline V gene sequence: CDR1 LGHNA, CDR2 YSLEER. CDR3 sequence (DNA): TGCGCCAGCAGCCAGAACCGGGCCACCCTTTACGAGCAGTACTTC. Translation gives CASSQNRATLYEQYF.

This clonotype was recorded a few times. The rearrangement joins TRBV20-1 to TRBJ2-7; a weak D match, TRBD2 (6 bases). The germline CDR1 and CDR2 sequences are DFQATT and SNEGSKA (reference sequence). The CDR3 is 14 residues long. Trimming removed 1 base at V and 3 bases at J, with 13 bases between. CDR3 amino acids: CSARVLGLNYEQYF. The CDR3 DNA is TGCAGTGCTAGAGTTCTGGGACTCAACTACGAGCAGTACTTC.

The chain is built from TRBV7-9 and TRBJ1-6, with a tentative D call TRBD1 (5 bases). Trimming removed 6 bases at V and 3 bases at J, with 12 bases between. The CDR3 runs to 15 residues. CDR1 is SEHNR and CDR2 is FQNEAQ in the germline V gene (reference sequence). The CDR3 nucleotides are TGTGCCAGCAGTTCTAGACAGAGCTATAATTCACCCCTCCACTTT. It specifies CASSSRQSYNSPLHF.